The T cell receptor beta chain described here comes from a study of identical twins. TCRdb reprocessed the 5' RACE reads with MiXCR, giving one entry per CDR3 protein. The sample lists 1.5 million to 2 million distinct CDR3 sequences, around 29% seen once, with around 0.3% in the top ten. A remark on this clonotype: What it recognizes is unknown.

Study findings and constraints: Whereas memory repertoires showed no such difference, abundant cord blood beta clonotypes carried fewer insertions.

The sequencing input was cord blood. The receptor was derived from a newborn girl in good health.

The CDR3 loop is CATSLPLAGREKLFF. CDR3 in DNA: TGTGCCACCAGCCTTCCGCTAGCGGGCCGTGAAAAACTGTTTTTT. V and J are TRBV15 and TRBJ1-4; D gene unclear. V was shortened by 5 bases and J by 7 bases, with 17 bases between the two germline ends. Per germline, CDR1 LNHNV and CDR2 YYDKDF (reference sequence). This CDR3 contains 15 residues.